A single sample is the source of the 21 T cell receptor beta chains below, sequenced in a study of identical twins. In TCRdb, the 5' RACE reads were re-called with MiXCR into one record per CDR3 protein. Among about 210,000 distinct CDR3 sequences listed, roughly 10% were seen once. The source material was memory (CD45RO+) T cells sorted from blood. These receptors were collected from a woman younger than 35 in good health.

This clonotype was detected ten times or more. This chain connects TRBV7-8 to TRBJ2-4, with D hard to call. CDR3 length: 14 residues. CDR1 is SGHVS, CDR2 FQNEAQ, per germline. Trimming cost V 4 bases and J 0 bases, with 7 bases left between them. The DNA of the CDR3 is TGTGCCAGCAGCTCAGGATTAGCCAAAAACATTCAGTACTTC. Its translation is CASSSGLAKNIQYF.

This clonotype has ten or more counts. The chain recombines TRBV9 with TRBJ2-2, with TRBD2 matching 11 bases. The CDR3 runs 18 residues. From germline, CDR1 is SGDLS and CDR2 YYNGEE. J gave up 7 bases and V 3 bases, and 14 bases lay outside the gene matches. The CDR3 nucleotides read TGTGCCAGCAGCGGGCCCCTAAGACTAGCGGGGAGGAGCGGGGAGCTGTTTTTT. This sequence encodes CASSGPLRLAGRSGELFF.

This clonotype has a handful of counts. The rearrangement uses TRBV6-1 and TRBJ2-2; D remains unclear. The CDR3 is 15 residues long. Trimming removed 8 bases from V and 0 bases from J, with 13 bases in between. Germline CDR1 and CDR2: MNHNS and SASEGT. CDR3 in amino acids: CASCRRPSNTGELFF. The CDR3 DNA reads TGTGCCAGCTGTCGCCGCCCGTCGAACACCGGGGAGCTGTTTTTT.

This clonotype turned up a few times. This chain links TRBV6-5 with TRBJ1-2; possible D gene TRBD1, 5 bases. Germline V lookup: CDR1 MNHEY, CDR2 SVGAGI. Trimming took off 2 bases at V and 7 bases at J, with 5 bases between the two ends. CDR3 length equals 11 residues. The CDR3 sequence is CASSYRGGYTF. The CDR3 coding sequence is TGTGCCAGCAGTTACAGGGGTGGCTACACCTTC.

This chain joins TRBV6-2 or TRBV6-3 and TRBJ2-7; D not resolved. This CDR3 region has 13 residues. CDR1 is MNHEY, CDR2 SVGEGT, per germline. Trimming cost V 5 bases and J 0 bases, with 8 bases left between them. The CDR3 loop is CASSRPSSYEQYF. The CDR3, as DNA: TGTGCCAGCAGTCGACCCAGCTCCTACGAGCAGTACTTC.

This clonotype was observed at least ten times. The rearrangement joins TRBV6-1 to TRBJ1-2; 7 bases line up with TRBD1. Germline-derived CDR1 and CDR2 are MNHNS and SASEGT. The CDR3 is 13 residues long. The J segment lost 7 bases and the V segment lost 7 bases, leaving 9 bases of the junction unmatched. The CDR3 DNA reads as TGTGCCAGCACCGAAGGGTCAGGGGGTGGCTACACCTTC. This encodes CASTEGSGGGYTF.

The chain uses TRBV10-3 and TRBJ2-1, with 11 bases identical to TRBD2. The CDR3 covers 14 residues. Unmatched junction bases numbered 2, after V lost 5 bases and J lost 5 bases. Per the germline V gene, CDR1 is ENHRY and CDR2 is SYGVKD. The CDR3 DNA reads TGTGCCATCAGTACTAGCGGGAGAAACAATGAGCAGTTCTTC. Protein sequence: CAISTSGRNNEQFF.

V is TRBV19 and J is TRBJ2-3; no firm D call. Per the germline V gene, CDR1 is LNHDA and CDR2 is SQIVND (reference sequence). This CDR3 is built from 15 residues. V was pared by 7 bases and J by 6 bases, with 20 bases between. The CDR3 DNA reads as TGTGCCAGTAACACGGGCAGACTTCGTCTGGATACGCAGTATTTT. Its protein product is CASNTGRLRLDTQYF.

This chain connects TRBV5-4 to TRBJ1-5; perhaps TRBD1 as D (6 bases). CDR3 length: 16 amino acids. The V end was cut by 0 bases, the J end by 5 bases, with 15 bases between. Germline V CDR1 and CDR2: SGHNT, YYREEE (reference sequence). CDR3 nucleotide sequence: TGTGCCAGCAGCTTGGTTCCCGGACAGCAACATCAGCCCCAGCATTTT. Translating it yields CASSLVPGQQHQPQHF.

This clonotype was seen a handful of times. V and J are TRBV7-9 and TRBJ2-4; the D is unclear. CDR1 SEHNR and CDR2 FQNEAQ come from the germline V gene (reference sequence). Trimming cost V 3 bases and J 5 bases, with 2 bases left between them. The CDR3 is 11 amino acids. The CDR3 sequence: CASSLENIQYF. CDR3 in DNA: TGTGCCAGCAGCTTGGAAAACATTCAGTACTTC.

This sequence joins TRBV7-9 and TRBJ2-1; D is perhaps TRBD1 (5 bases). Per the germline V gene, CDR1 is SEHNR and CDR2 is FQNEAQ (reference sequence). The CDR3 has 15 amino acids. V was shortened by 5 bases and J by 5 bases, with 16 bases between the two germline ends. CDR3 region: CASSLLGQKNNEQFF. The CDR3, as DNA: TGTGCCAGCAGCCTACTGGGGCAGAAGAACAATGAGCAGTTCTTC.

This chain connects TRBV2 to TRBJ2-1; D unresolved. The germline CDR1 and CDR2 sequences are SNHLY and FYNNEI. V dropped 3 bases and J dropped 13 bases, with 7 bases sitting between them. The CDR3 consists of 10 residues. CDR3 amino acids: CASSDPDQFF. CDR3 DNA sequence: TGTGCCAGCAGTGACCCCGACCAGTTCTTC.

The gene calls are TRBV13 and TRBJ2-3; the match to TRBD2 covers 12 bases. The CDR3 runs to 17 residues. Per the germline V gene, CDR1 is PRHDT and CDR2 is FYEKMQ (reference sequence). The trim removed 2 bases at V and 0 bases at J, leaving 3 bases unmatched. In DNA form, the CDR3 reads TGTGCCAGCAGCTTAAGACTAGCGGGAGCTAGCACAGATACGCAGTATTTT. Encoded protein: CASSLRLAGASTDTQYF.

This clonotype was counted only a few times. This CDR3 is CASSYRGPREQFF. CDR3 in DNA: TGTGCCAGCAGTTACAGGGGGCCACGTGAGCAGTTCTTC. The rearrangement joins TRBV6-2 or TRBV6-3 to TRBJ2-1; 7 nucleotides match TRBD1. CDR1 and CDR2 from the germline V gene are MNHEY and SVGEGT. This CDR3 region has 13 residues. With V trimmed by 2 bases and J by 9 bases, 4 bases remained unmatched.

There are a few counts of this clonotype. V and J are TRBV10-3 and TRBJ2-3, with a possible D match to TRBD2 (5 bases). The CDR3 spans 14 residues. Between the trimmed V and J ends, which lost 0 bases and 3 bases, there was a span of 7 bases. Germline-derived CDR1 and CDR2 are ENHRY and SYGVKD. Here the CDR3 reads CAISESWETDTQYF. The CDR3 bases are TGTGCCATCAGTGAGTCCTGGGAGACAGATACGCAGTATTTT.

This chain connects TRBV12-3 or TRBV12-4 to TRBJ2-6; D remains ambiguous. This CDR3 comprises 17 residues. Deletions cut 3 bases from V and 0 bases from J, with 12 bases between. The chain's CDR3 is CASSFGHANSGANVLTF. Written as DNA, the CDR3 is TGTGCCAGCAGTTTTGGGCATGCTAACTCTGGGGCCAACGTCCTGACTTTC.

The chain recombines TRBV9 with TRBJ2-1; 9 bases agree with TRBD2. Germline CDR1 SGDLS, CDR2 YYNGEE. V trimming: 6 bases; J trimming: 5 bases; junction bases outside the gene matches: 18. This CDR3 spans 18 amino acids. In DNA, the CDR3 is TGTGCCAGCAAAAAAAACCCGCGTGCGGGAGGGCCGAACAATGAGCAGTTCTTC. Encoded protein: CASKKNPRAGGPNNEQFF.

There are many counts of this clonotype. The CDR3 is CSAPGTGGEKLFF. CDR3 DNA: TGCAGTGCTCCCGGGACAGGAGGTGAAAAACTGTTTTTT. This rearrangement joins TRBV20-1 to TRBJ1-4, with 8 bases fitting TRBD1. Germline loops: CDR1 DFQATT, CDR2 SNEGSKA (reference sequence). CDR3 length: 13 amino acids. V dropped 5 bases and J dropped 7; count of bases not matched to a gene: 6.

This clonotype was counted a few times. This CDR3 reads CASTPRGSTLGYTF. The CDR3 coding sequence is TGTGCCAGCACCCCCAGGGGTAGCACCCTTGGCTACACCTTC. The V call is TRBV11-2, the J call TRBJ1-2; D may be TRBD1 (6 bases). The CDR3 is 14 amino acids. Trimming took off 7 bases at V and 7 bases at J, with 19 bases between the two ends. Germline assignment: CDR1 SGHAT and CDR2 FQNNGV. The complete variable domain, with remaining parts taken from reference TRBV11-2 and TRBJ1-2, reads EAGVAQSPRYKIIEKRQSVAFWCNPISGHATLYWYQQILGQGPKLLIQFQNNGVVDDSQLPKDRFSAERLKGVDSTLKIQPAKLEDSAVYLCASTPRGSTLGYTFGSGTRLTVV.

This clonotype has a handful of counts. The chain recombines TRBV10-3 with TRBJ2-3; 11 bases are a match to TRBD1. The CDR3 loop spans 14 amino acids. The V and J ends lost 10 bases and 6 bases, in that order; junction bases with no gene match: 9. Germline V CDR1 and CDR2: ENHRY, SYGVKD. The CDR3 is CATNAGQGGDTQYF. For the CDR3, the DNA is TGTGCCACTAATGCGGGACAGGGGGGCGATACGCAGTATTTT.

The table lists this clonotype with many counts. This chain joins TRBV20-1 and TRBJ2-3; 15 bases align to TRBD2. This CDR3 region has 14 residues. Looked up from germline, CDR1 is DFQATT and CDR2 is SNEGSKA (reference sequence). The J segment lost 4 bases and the V segment lost 6 bases, leaving 2 bases of the junction unmatched. The CDR3 sequence: CSARTSGRADTQYF. The CDR3 region has the DNA TGCAGTGCCAGGACTAGCGGGAGGGCAGATACGCAGTATTTT.